This T cell receptor beta chain was recorded in a study of low-dose radiotherapy and immunotherapy resistance in tumors. In the study overall: While receiving nivolumab 240 mg every two weeks, patients also received ipilimumab 1 mg/kg every six weeks, both intravenously.

Both TCRalpha and TCRbeta chains were reverse transcribed with V-gene-specific primers. Both a constant-region primer and a V-primer adapter served to amplify TCRs across roughly 20 PCR cycles. TCRdb reprocessed the reads via MiXCR and lists one record per CDR3 protein. Here the sample spans fewer than 7,500 distinct CDR3 sequences, about 79% being singletons. Eligible patients bore advanced solid tumors devoid of tumor-infiltrating lymphocytes. Trimming removed 0 bases from V and 9 bases from J, with 16 bases in between. In germline, CDR1 is WNHNN, CDR2 SYGVQD (reference sequence). The CDR3 has 15 amino acids.

This chain connects TRBV10-1 to TRBJ2-3; D unresolved. The clonotype was recovered from a human donor with advanced metastatic prostate, ovarian, gallbladder or colorectal cancer (not recorded which). This table probably holds off-target reads from a library built for another chain. In nucleotides, the CDR3 is TGCGCCAGCAGTGAGTCAGGAAATCCTTCGGAGACGCAGTATTTT. Its protein product is CASSESGNPSETQYF.